The 21 T cell receptor beta chains given below trace back to one sample, sequenced in a study of OX40 agonist ivuxolimab in advanced cancers. Only in-frame clones appear in the TCRdb table, and some are missing; sequencing was by immunoSEQ multiplex PCR. The profile shows under 20,000 clones, around 82% of them singletons. Source: CD4+ or CD8+ T cells sorted from blood, taken in a trial of the OX40 agonist ivuxolimab. The receptors originated from an adult with an advanced solid tumor such as melanoma, head and neck, liver or kidney cancer.

As to this clone: At one boundary the junction diverges from the germline segment, which might be a read error. V is TRBV10-3 and J is TRBJ1-2; the D is unclear. The CDR3 contains 12 residues. The germline CDR1 and CDR2 sequences are ENHRY and SYGVKD. The CDR3 spells CASSYSTGGYTF. Written as DNA, the CDR3 is TGTGCCAGCAGTTACTCCACCGGCGGCTACACCTTC.

This clone has only one observation. This chain links TRBV6-5 with TRBJ2-7, with a possible D match to TRBD2 (6 bases). The V gene lost 6 bases and the J gene lost 2 bases, with 14 bases spanning the gap. This CDR3 comprises 14 residues. CDR1 MNHEY and CDR2 SVGAGI come from the germline V gene. CDR3 protein: CASSNQEGTYEQYF. The DNA of the CDR3 is TGTGCCAGCAGCAATCAGGAGGGGACCTACGAGCAGTACTTC.

A few counts support this clone. The chain links TRBV7-2 to TRBJ1-5, with D unresolved. This CDR3 is built from 17 residues. V gave up 1 base and J gave up 0 bases, with 13 bases separating them. Germline V CDR1 and CDR2: SGHTA, FQGNSA. The CDR3 coding sequence is TGTGCCAGCAGCTTAGGGTCGTACCAGGCTAGCAATCAGCCCCAGCATTTT. Amino acid sequence: CASSLGSYQASNQPQHF. Full variable domain (outside the CDR3, taken from reference TRBV7-2 and TRBJ1-5): GAGVSQSPSNKVTEKGKDVELRCDPISGHTALYWYRQSLGQGLEFLIYFQGNSAPDKSGLPSDRFSAERTGGSVSTLTIQRTQQEDSAVYLCASSLGSYQASNQPQHFGDGTRLSIL.

The chain links TRBV19 to TRBJ2-5; either TRBD1 or TRBD2 may supply D (5 bases each). The germline V gene has CDR1 LNHDA and CDR2 SQIVND (reference sequence). Trimming stripped 4 bases from V and 2 bases from J, with 14 bases between. CDR3 length: 15 amino acids. The CDR3: CASSTLGRAQETQYF. CDR3 nucleotide sequence: TGTGCCAGTAGTACCCTGGGGCGGGCTCAAGAGACCCAGTACTTC. Full variable domain (remainder filled in from reference TRBV19 and TRBJ2-5): DGGITQSPKYLFRKEGQNVTLSCEQNLNHDAMYWYRQDPGQGLRLIYYSQIVNDFQKGDIAEGYSVSREKKESFPLTVTSAQKNPTAFYLCASSTLGRAQETQYFGPGTRLLVL.

V is TRBV11-2 and J is TRBJ2-7; D remains unclear. The CDR3 loop spans 16 amino acids. Between the trimmed V and J ends, which lost 5 bases and 4 bases, there was a span of 21 bases. Germline loops: CDR1 SGHAT, CDR2 FQNNGV. CDR3 sequence reads: CASSPISALGRYEQYF. The CDR3 DNA is TGTGCCAGCAGCCCCATATCGGCCCTAGGACGATACGAGCAGTACTTC.

The genes are TRBV25-1 and TRBJ2-6; D possibly corresponds to TRBD1 (6 bases). Germline assignment: CDR1 MGHDK and CDR2 SYGVNS. The V gene lost 4 bases and the J gene lost 0 bases, with 13 bases spanning the gap. The CDR3 runs to 17 residues. CDR3 loop: CASSGTGHPSGANVLTF. As DNA, the CDR3 is TGTGCCAGCAGTGGCACGGGACACCCCTCTGGGGCCAACGTCCTGACTTTC.

J is TRBJ2-3 and V is TRBV5-1, with 11 bases matching TRBD2. This CDR3 is 20 amino acids long. CDR1 SGHRS and CDR2 YFSETQ come from the germline V gene. With V trimmed by 7 bases and J by 0 bases, 19 bases remained unmatched. The DNA for the CDR3 is TGCGCCAGCTTCCTCGGGGACAGGGAACTAGCGGGAGCTAGCACAGATACGCAGTATTTT. Translation: CASFLGDRELAGASTDTQYF.

The rearrangement uses TRBV5-1 and TRBJ1-4; 10 nucleotides align to TRBD1. V was clipped by 1 base and J by 7 bases; unmatched bases: 7. This CDR3 region has 16 residues. The germline V gene has CDR1 SGHRS and CDR2 YFSETQ. The DNA of the CDR3 is TGCGCCAGCAGCTTGCAGACAGGGGGCGGAGGTGAAAAACTGTTTTTT. Its translation: CASSLQTGGGGEKLFF.

The chain is built from TRBV7-9 and TRBJ1-5, with unresolved D. The germline CDR1 and CDR2 sequences are SEHNR and FQNEAQ (reference sequence). The CDR3 covers 14 residues. Between the trimmed V and J ends, which lost 4 bases and 1 base, there was a span of 8 bases. CDR3 loop: CASSSLGSNQPQHF. The DNA for the CDR3 is TGTGCCAGCAGCTCCTTAGGGAGCAATCAGCCCCAGCATTTT.

This clone was counted once. The chain has TRBV6-5 and TRBJ1-2, with 10 bases matching TRBD1. V was pared by 5 bases and J by 4 bases, with 7 bases of the junction left unmatched. Germline CDR1 reads MNHEY; CDR2 reads SVGAGI. CDR3 length: 15 residues. This CDR3 reads CASSPPGQGSYGYTF. DNA for the CDR3: TGTGCCAGCAGTCCACCGGGACAGGGGAGCTATGGCTACACCTTC.

The chain uses TRBV21-1 and TRBJ2-7; the listed D gene, TRBD2, was not tested against the DNA. TRBV21-1 is recorded as a pseudogene. CDR3 length: 16 residues. The CDR3 DNA reads TGTGCCAGCAGCAAAGAGGAGGGCCTGCCGACATACGAGCAGTACTTC. This sequence encodes CASSKEEGLPTYEQYF.

This clone was observed once. This chain joins TRBV27 and TRBJ2-2; D is ambiguous. The CDR3 has 12 residues. V lost 3 bases and J 4 bases, leaving 3 bases between the germline ends. Per the germline V gene, CDR1 is MNHEY and CDR2 is SMNVEV (reference sequence). The CDR3 DNA sequence: TGTGCCAGCAGTTTTGGCACCGGGGAGCTGTTTTTT. This translates into CASSFGTGELFF.

The rearrangement uses TRBV15 and TRBJ2-5, with unresolved D. Trimming shortened V by 1 base and J by 7 bases, and 7 bases separated the two germline ends. CDR3 length equals 12 residues. Germline assignment: CDR1 LNHNV and CDR2 YYDKDF (reference sequence). The CDR3 DNA reads TGTGCCACCAGCAGAGTTCCCGGGACCCAGTACTTC. It yields the protein CATSRVPGTQYF.

The chain recombines TRBV7-9 with TRBJ1-2, with 7 bases identical to TRBD1. This CDR3 spans 13 amino acids. Losses at the gene ends were 10 bases for V and 3 bases for J; bases not matched to a gene: 8. Germline assignment: CDR1 SEHNR and CDR2 FQNEAQ (reference sequence). The CDR3 nucleotides are TGTGCCAACGGACAGGACCGAGACTATGGCTACACCTTC. Translation gives CANGQDRDYGYTF.

The J gene is TRBJ1-2, the V gene TRBV5-1, with no clear D. The CDR3 length is 14 residues. Looked up from germline, CDR1 is SGHRS and CDR2 is YFSETQ. V was trimmed by 4 bases and J by 0 bases, leaving 10 bases between them. CDR3 coding DNA: TGCGCCAGCAGCCCCCCTGGAACTAACTATGGCTACACCTTC. Its protein is CASSPPGTNYGYTF.

This rearrangement joins TRBV6-5 to TRBJ2-3; the D is unclear. V was cut by 10 bases and J by 5 bases, with 10 bases left in between. Germline CDR1 is MNHEY and CDR2 is SVGAGI. The length of the CDR3 is 11 residues. The CDR3 DNA reads TGTGCCACCACCGGATTAGATACGCAGTATTTT. As protein: CATTGLDTQYF.

This chain connects TRBV11-2 to TRBJ2-3; D is perhaps TRBD2 (5 bases). This CDR3 is built from 16 residues. Trimming took off 2 bases at V and 0 bases at J, with 12 bases between the two ends. Germline CDR1 is SGHAT and CDR2 is FQNNGV. The CDR3 DNA is TGTGCCAGCAGCTTACGGGGATTCGGGAGCACAGATACGCAGTATTTT. This gives the protein CASSLRGFGSTDTQYF.

The chain couples TRBV5-1 to TRBJ2-3; TRBD2 matches 7 bases. In germline, CDR1 is SGHRS, CDR2 YFSETQ. V shed 7 bases and J 6 bases; nucleotides not matched to a gene: 14. The CDR3 consists of 15 residues. The DNA for the CDR3 is TGCGCCAGCGGACTCCTTGGCGGGAGAGGTGATACGCAGTATTTT. Translated: CASGLLGGRGDTQYF.

The V and J genes are TRBV25-1 and TRBJ2-5, with 7 bases that match TRBD1. The assigned J gene may be wrong: the sequence end matches TRBJ2-7 better. Germline loops: CDR1 MGHDK, CDR2 SYGVNS. This CDR3 comprises 14 residues. The CDR3 DNA follows: TGTGCCAGCAGAAAGCAGGGGGACACCTACGAGCAGTACTTC. Its translation is CASRKQGDTYEQYF.

The chain has TRBV29-1 and TRBJ1-5; 9 bases match TRBD1. Trimming cost V 7 bases and J 3 bases; bases outside gene matches: 13. The CDR3 has 16 amino acids. Germline V lookup: CDR1 SQVTM, CDR2 ANQGSEA. The CDR3 DNA sequence: TGCAGCGCCAACGGATGGGGACAGGGCTCCAATCAGCCCCAGCATTTT. It translates to CSANGWGQGSNQPQHF.

This clone was recorded only once. The chain has TRBV7-2 and TRBJ2-3; the match to TRBD1 covers 8 bases. J lost 7 bases, V lost 3 bases, and 9 bases had no gene match. CDR3 size: 15 residues. Germline V gene data show CDR1 as SGHTA and CDR2 as FQGNSA. CDR3: CASSFDGQGGNTQYF. The CDR3 DNA sequence: TGTGCCAGCAGCTTCGACGGACAGGGTGGAAATACGCAGTATTTT.